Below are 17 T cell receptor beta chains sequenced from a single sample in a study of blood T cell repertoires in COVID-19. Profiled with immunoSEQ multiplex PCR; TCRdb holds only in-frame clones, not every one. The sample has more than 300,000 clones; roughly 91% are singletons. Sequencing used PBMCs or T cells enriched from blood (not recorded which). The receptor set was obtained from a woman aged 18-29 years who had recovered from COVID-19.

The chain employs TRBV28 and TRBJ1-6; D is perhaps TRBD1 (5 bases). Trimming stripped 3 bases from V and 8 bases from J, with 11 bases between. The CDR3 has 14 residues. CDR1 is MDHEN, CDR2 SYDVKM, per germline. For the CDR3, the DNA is TGTGCCAGCAGTTTCCCAGGGTTACATTCACCCCTCCACTTT. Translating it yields CASSFPGLHSPLHF.

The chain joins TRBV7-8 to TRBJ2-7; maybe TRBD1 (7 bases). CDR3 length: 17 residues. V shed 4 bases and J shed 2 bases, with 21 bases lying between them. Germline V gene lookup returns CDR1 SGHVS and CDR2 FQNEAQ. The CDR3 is CASSSGGVTGYAYEQYF. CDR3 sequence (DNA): TGTGCCAGCAGCTCCGGCGGGGTGACAGGGTACGCCTACGAGCAGTACTTC.

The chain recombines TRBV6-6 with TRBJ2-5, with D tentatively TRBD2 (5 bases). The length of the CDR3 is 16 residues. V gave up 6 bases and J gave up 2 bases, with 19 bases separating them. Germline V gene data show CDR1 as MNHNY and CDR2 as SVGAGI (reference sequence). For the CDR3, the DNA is TGTGCCAGCAGCCAAACCTCAGCTGAGGGACAAGAGACCCAGTACTTC. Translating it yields CASSQTSAEGQETQYF.

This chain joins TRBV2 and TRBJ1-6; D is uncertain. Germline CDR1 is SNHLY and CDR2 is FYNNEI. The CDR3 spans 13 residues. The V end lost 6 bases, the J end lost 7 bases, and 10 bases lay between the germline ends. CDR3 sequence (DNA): TGTGCCAGCAGCGCTGACTGGAATTCACCCCTCCACTTT. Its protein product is CASSADWNSPLHF.

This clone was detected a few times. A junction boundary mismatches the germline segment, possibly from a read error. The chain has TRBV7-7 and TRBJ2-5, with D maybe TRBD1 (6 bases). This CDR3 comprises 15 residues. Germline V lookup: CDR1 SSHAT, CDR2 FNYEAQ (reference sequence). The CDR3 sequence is CASSLRMGAQETQYF. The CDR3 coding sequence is TGTGCTAGCAGCTTACGCATGGGGGCCCAAGAGACCCAGTACTTC.

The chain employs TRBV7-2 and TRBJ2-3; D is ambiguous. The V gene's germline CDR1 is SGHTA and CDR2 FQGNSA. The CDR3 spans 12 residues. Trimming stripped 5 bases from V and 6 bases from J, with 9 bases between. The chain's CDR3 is CASSQRVDTQYF. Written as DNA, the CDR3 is TGTGCCAGCAGCCAACGGGTGGATACGCAGTATTTT. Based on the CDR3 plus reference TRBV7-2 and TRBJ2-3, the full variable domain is GAGVSQSPSNKVTEKGKDVELRCDPISGHTALYWYRQSLGQGLEFLIYFQGNSAPDKSGLPSDRFSAERTGGSVSTLTIQRTQQEDSAVYLCASSQRVDTQYFGPGTRLTVL.

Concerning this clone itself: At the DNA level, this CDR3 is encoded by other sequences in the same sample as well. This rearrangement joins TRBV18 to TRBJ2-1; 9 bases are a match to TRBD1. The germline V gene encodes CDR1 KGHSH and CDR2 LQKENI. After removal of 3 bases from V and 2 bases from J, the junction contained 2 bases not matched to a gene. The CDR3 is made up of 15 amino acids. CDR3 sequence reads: CASSPDRGPYNEQFF. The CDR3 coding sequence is TGTGCCAGCTCACCGGACAGGGGACCCTACAATGAGCAGTTCTTC. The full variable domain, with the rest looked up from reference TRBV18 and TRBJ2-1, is NAGVMQNPRHLVRRRGQEARLRCSPMKGHSHVYWYRQLPEEGLKFMVYLQKENIIDESGMPKERFSAEFPKEGPSILRIQQVVRGDSAAYFCASSPDRGPYNEQFFGPGTRLTVL.

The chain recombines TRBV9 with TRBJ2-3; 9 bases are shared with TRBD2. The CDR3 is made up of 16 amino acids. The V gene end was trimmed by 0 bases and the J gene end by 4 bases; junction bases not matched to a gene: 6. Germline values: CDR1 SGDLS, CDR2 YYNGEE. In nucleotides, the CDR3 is TGTGCCAGCAGCGTAGAAGGGCGGGGGGGAGCAGATACGCAGTATTTT. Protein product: CASSVEGRGGADTQYF. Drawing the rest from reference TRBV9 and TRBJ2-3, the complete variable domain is DSGVTQTPKHLITATGQRVTLRCSPRSGDLSVYWYQQSLDQGLQFLIQYYNGEERAKGNILERFSAQQFPDLHSELNLSSLELGDSALYFCASSVEGRGGADTQYFGPGTRLTVL.

This CDR3 is CAWSTGYGYTF. CDR3 nucleotides: TGTGCCTGGAGTACGGGCTATGGCTACACCTTC. V is TRBV30 and J is TRBJ1-2; D gene uncertain. CDR3 length equals 11 residues. Looked up from germline, CDR1 is GTSNPN and CDR2 is SVGIG (reference sequence). V lost 2 bases and J 4 bases, leaving 5 bases between the germline ends. Full variable domain (outside the CDR3, taken from reference TRBV30 and TRBJ1-2): SQTIHQWPATLVQPVGSPLSLECTVEGTSNPNLYWYRQAAGRGLQLLFYSVGIGQISSEVPQNLSASRPQDRQFILSSKKLLLSDSGFYLCAWSTGYGYTFGSGTRLTVV.

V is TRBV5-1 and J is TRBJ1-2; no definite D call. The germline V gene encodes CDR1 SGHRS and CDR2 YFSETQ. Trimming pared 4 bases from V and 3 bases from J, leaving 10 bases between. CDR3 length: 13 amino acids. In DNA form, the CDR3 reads TGCGCCAGCAGCCCAGGCGGGGACTATGGCTACACCTTC. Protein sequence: CASSPGGDYGYTF.

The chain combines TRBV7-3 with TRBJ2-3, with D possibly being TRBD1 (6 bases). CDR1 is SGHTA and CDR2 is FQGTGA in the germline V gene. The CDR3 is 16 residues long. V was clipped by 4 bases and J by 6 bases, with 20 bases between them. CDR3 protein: CASSSRGSIQRDTQYF. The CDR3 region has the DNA TGTGCCAGCAGCTCCAGGGGTTCGATACAAAGGGATACGCAGTATTTT.

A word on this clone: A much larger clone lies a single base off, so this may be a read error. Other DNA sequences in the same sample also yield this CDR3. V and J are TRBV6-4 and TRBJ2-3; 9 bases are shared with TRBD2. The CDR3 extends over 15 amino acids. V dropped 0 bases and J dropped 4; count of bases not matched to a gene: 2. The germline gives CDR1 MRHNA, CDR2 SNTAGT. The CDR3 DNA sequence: TGTGCCAGCAGTGACTCTAGCGGGGGCGCAGATACGCAGTATTTT. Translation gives CASSDSSGGADTQYF.

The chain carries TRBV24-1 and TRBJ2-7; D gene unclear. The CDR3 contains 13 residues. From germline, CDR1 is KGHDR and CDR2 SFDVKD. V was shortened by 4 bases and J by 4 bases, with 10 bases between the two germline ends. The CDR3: CATSDNLMYEQYF. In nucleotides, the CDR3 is TGTGCCACCAGTGACAACCTAATGTACGAGCAGTACTTC.

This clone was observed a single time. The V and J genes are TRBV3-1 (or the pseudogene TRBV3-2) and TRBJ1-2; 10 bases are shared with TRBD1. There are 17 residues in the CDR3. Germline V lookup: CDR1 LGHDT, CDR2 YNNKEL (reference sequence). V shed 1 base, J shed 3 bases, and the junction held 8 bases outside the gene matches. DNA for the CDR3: TGTGCCAGCAGCCAAGCGGGACAGGGGAGTTTACACTATGGCTACACCTTC. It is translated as CASSQAGQGSLHYGYTF.

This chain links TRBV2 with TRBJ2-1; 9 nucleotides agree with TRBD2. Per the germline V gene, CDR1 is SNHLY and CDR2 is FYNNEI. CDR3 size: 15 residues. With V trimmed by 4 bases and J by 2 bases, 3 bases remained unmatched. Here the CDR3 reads CASSGAGGPYNEQFF. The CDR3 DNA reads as TGTGCCAGCAGTGGTGCGGGGGGGCCCTACAATGAGCAGTTCTTC.

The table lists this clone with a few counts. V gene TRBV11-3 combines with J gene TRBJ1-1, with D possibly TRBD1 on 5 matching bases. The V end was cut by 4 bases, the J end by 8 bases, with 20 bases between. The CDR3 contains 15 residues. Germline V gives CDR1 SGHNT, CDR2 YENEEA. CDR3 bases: TGTGCCAGCAGCTCCTCCTCCTGGCAGGGTGTGGAAGCTTTCTTT. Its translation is CASSSSSWQGVEAFF. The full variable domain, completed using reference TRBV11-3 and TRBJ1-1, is EAGVVQSPRYKIIEKKQPVAFWCNPISGHNTLYWYLQNLGQGPELLIRYENEEAVDDSQLPKDRFSAERLKGVDSTLKIQPAELGDSAVYLCASSSSSWQGVEAFFGQGTRLTVV.

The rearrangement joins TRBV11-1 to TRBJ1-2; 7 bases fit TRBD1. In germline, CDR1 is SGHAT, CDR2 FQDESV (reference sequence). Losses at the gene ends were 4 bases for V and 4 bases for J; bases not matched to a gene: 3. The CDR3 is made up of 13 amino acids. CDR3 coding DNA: TGTGCCAGCAGCTCGGGACAGATCTATGGCTACACCTTC. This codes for CASSSGQIYGYTF. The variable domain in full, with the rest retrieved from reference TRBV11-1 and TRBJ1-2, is EAEVAQSPRYKITEKSQAVAFWCDPISGHATLYWYRQILGQGPELLVQFQDESVVDDSQLPKDRFSAERLKGVDSTLKIQPAELGDSAMYLCASSSGQIYGYTFGSGTRLTVV.